The 18 T cell receptor beta chains reported below all come from one sample, sequenced in a study of cytomegalovirus exposure and HLA in healthy donors. TCRdb's table, derived via immunoSEQ multiplex PCR, lists solely in-frame clones and lacks some. The data contain some 270,000 clones, approximately 86% of them singletons. Sequenced sample: PBMCs. These receptors were collected from a young woman in good health and CMV-seronegative.

This chain connects TRBV29-1 to TRBJ2-3, with 9 bases fitting TRBD2. V gave up 8 bases and J gave up 9 bases; unmatched junction bases: 12. The CDR3 totals 13 residues. Germline V gene sequence: CDR1 SQVTM, CDR2 ANQGSEA. CDR3 sequence reads: CSPSVAGGETQYF. The DNA of the CDR3 is TGCAGCCCTTCCGTGGCGGGAGGGGAGACGCAGTATTTT.

This clone was counted a single time. The chain joins TRBV11-2 to TRBJ2-7, with a possible D match to TRBD2 (6 bases). Germline V CDR1 and CDR2: SGHAT, FQNNGV. This CDR3 is built from 14 residues. Between the trimmed V and J ends, which lost 0 bases and 2 bases, there was a span of 8 bases. The CDR3 loop reads CASSLEGGAYEQYF. The CDR3 nucleotides read TGTGCCAGCAGCTTAGAAGGCGGGGCCTACGAGCAGTACTTC. Using reference TRBV11-2 and TRBJ2-7 for the parts outside the CDR3, the full variable domain is EAGVAQSPRYKIIEKRQSVAFWCNPISGHATLYWYQQILGQGPKLLIQFQNNGVVDDSQLPKDRFSAERLKGVDSTLKIQPAKLEDSAVYLCASSLEGGAYEQYFGPGTRLTVT.

The chain carries TRBV30 and TRBJ2-5; TRBD1 agrees at 9 bases. There are 13 residues in the CDR3. The V gene's germline CDR1 is GTSNPN and CDR2 SVGIG (reference sequence). J lost 5 bases, V lost 3 bases, and 4 bases had no gene match. The CDR3 loop reads CAWSGTGKETQYF. CDR3 bases: TGTGCCTGGAGCGGGACAGGGAAGGAGACCCAGTACTTC. Full variable domain (remainder filled in from reference TRBV30 and TRBJ2-5): SQTIHQWPATLVQPVGSPLSLECTVEGTSNPNLYWYRQAAGRGLQLLFYSVGIGQISSEVPQNLSASRPQDRQFILSSKKLLLSDSGFYLCAWSGTGKETQYFGPGTRLLVL.

The chain combines TRBV28 with TRBJ2-3; D is unresolved. This CDR3 is 13 amino acids long. CDR1 MDHEN and CDR2 SYDVKM come from the germline V gene. The germline V and J ends were trimmed by 8 bases and 1 base, with 10 bases remaining between them. CDR3: CASQLGGTDTQYF. CDR3 nucleotide sequence: TGTGCCAGCCAACTGGGCGGCACAGATACGCAGTATTTT.

The genes are TRBV11-2 and TRBJ1-5; 10 positions agree with TRBD1. CDR3 length: 17 residues. The junction had 6 bases not matched to a gene; V was cut back by 1 base and J by 3 bases. Germline CDR1 reads SGHAT; CDR2 reads FQNNGV. The CDR3, as DNA: TGTGCCAGCAGCTTAGGGGCCGGGACAGGGGCCAATCAGCCCCAGCATTTT. Amino acids: CASSLGAGTGANQPQHF.

The sample holds a few counts of this clone. This chain uses TRBV30 with TRBJ1-1, with D perhaps matching TRBD1 (5 bases). The CDR3 extends over 12 amino acids. The V gene lost 5 bases and the J gene lost 1 base, with 8 bases spanning the gap. Germline CDR1 is GTSNPN and CDR2 is SVGIG (reference sequence). CDR3 nucleotides: TGTGCCTGGGACGGGGGGAACACTGAAGCTTTCTTT. The encoded protein is CAWDGGNTEAFF.

The chain employs TRBV2 and TRBJ2-5, with D unresolved. The CDR3 extends over 14 amino acids. V was trimmed by 1 base and J by 1 base, leaving 7 bases between them. CDR1 is SNHLY, CDR2 FYNNEI, per germline. CDR3: CASSEGALQETQYF. CDR3 DNA: TGTGCCAGCAGTGAAGGGGCCCTCCAAGAGACCCAGTACTTC.

The chain uses TRBV6-6 and TRBJ1-2; 8 bases align to TRBD1. CDR3 length: 14 amino acids. The V gene end was trimmed by 0 bases and the J gene end by 7 bases; junction bases not matched to a gene: 4. Germline-derived CDR1 and CDR2 are MNHNY and SVGAGI (reference sequence). CDR3 DNA sequence: TGTGCCAGCAGTTACTCTCAGGGGGCGAGTGGCTACACCTTC. The encoded protein is CASSYSQGASGYTF.

V and J are TRBV25-1 and TRBJ1-4, with 7 nucleotides matching TRBD1. From germline, CDR1 is MGHDK and CDR2 SYGVNS. The CDR3 has 14 residues. Trimming took 8 bases from V and 7 from J; bases not matched to a gene: 10. The CDR3 sequence is CASVNRTGGEKLFF. The CDR3 DNA is TGTGCCAGCGTTAACCGGACAGGTGGTGAAAAACTGTTTTTT.

In this sample, this clone turned up once. The V gene is TRBV19, the J gene TRBJ2-2, with 9 bases lining up with TRBD1. Germline V gene lookup returns CDR1 LNHDA and CDR2 SQIVND (reference sequence). CDR3 length equals 15 residues. V gave up 7 bases and J gave up 7 bases; unmatched junction bases: 10. Here the CDR3 reads CASTTNRGLIGELFF. Here the CDR3 DNA reads TGTGCCAGTACTACCAACAGGGGGCTGATCGGGGAGCTGTTTTTT.

The genes are TRBV27 and TRBJ2-7, with D maybe TRBD2 (5 bases). CDR1 and CDR2 from the germline V gene are MNHEY and SMNVEV (reference sequence). This CDR3 region has 14 residues. The V end was cut by 2 bases, the J end by 2 bases, with 10 bases between. The DNA for the CDR3 is TGTGCCAGCAGTTTACGTCCGGGGACCTACGAGCAGTACTTC. Translation gives CASSLRPGTYEQYF.

The genes are TRBV7-8 and TRBJ1-2; D is undetermined. Germline CDR1 reads SGHVS; CDR2 reads FQNEAQ. Trimming took 3 bases from V and 1 from J, leaving 15 bases between them. The CDR3 runs 16 residues. DNA for the CDR3: TGTGCCAGCAGCTTCACGCCGGTCCCCCTTAACTATGGCTACACCTTC. It encodes CASSFTPVPLNYGYTF.

The rearrangement uses TRBV18 and TRBJ2-7; 9 bases are shared with TRBD1. V lost 2 bases, J lost 4 bases, and 3 bases stayed unmatched. The germline CDR1 and CDR2 sequences are KGHSH and LQKENI. The CDR3 spans 14 residues. The DNA of the CDR3 is TGTGCCAGCTCACCATGGGACAGGGAATACGAGCAGTACTTC. It encodes CASSPWDREYEQYF.

The chain links TRBV30 to TRBJ1-2; D may be TRBD1 (5 bases). CDR3 size: 14 residues. Trimming removed 3 bases from V and 7 bases from J, with 18 bases in between. Germline values: CDR1 GTSNPN, CDR2 SVGIG (reference sequence). CDR3 amino acids: CAWSGDSGGSGYTF. As DNA, the CDR3 is TGTGCCTGGAGCGGGGACTCCGGGGGATCTGGCTACACCTTC.

The genes are TRBV5-6 and TRBJ1-2; 7 bases line up with TRBD1. V lost 2 bases to trimming and J lost 2 bases; unmatched junction nucleotides: 0. This CDR3 spans 13 amino acids. The germline V gene has CDR1 SGHDT and CDR2 YYEEEE. CDR3 amino acids: CASSFRGNYGYTF. The CDR3 DNA reads as TGTGCCAGCAGCTTCAGGGGGAACTATGGCTACACCTTC.

This rearrangement joins TRBV4-3 to TRBJ1-2; 7 bases agree with TRBD1. The CDR3 is 14 residues long. J gave up 6 bases and V 0 bases, and 4 bases lay outside the gene matches. Germline V CDR1 and CDR2: LGHNA, YSLEER. The CDR3 is CASSQETQGHGYTF. Here the CDR3 DNA reads TGCGCCAGCAGCCAAGAAACACAGGGGCATGGCTACACCTTC.

The chain links TRBV9 to TRBJ2-3; D may be TRBD2 (5 bases). Germline V gene data show CDR1 as SGDLS and CDR2 as YYNGEE. The V end lost 3 bases, the J end lost 6 bases, and 23 bases lay between the germline ends. The CDR3 sequence is 17 residues long. The CDR3 loop reads CASSARRTRQAGDTQYF. The CDR3 bases are TGTGCCAGCAGCGCTAGGAGGACGAGGCAGGCGGGTGATACGCAGTATTTT.

This clone was detected a few times. The rearrangement uses TRBV7-2 and TRBJ1-5, with 8 bases that match TRBD1. Germline V gives CDR1 SGHTA, CDR2 FQGNSA. V shed 5 bases, J shed 0 bases, and the junction held 6 bases outside the gene matches. This CDR3 has 16 residues. CDR3 protein: CASSPGTGYSNQPQHF. CDR3 bases: TGTGCCAGCAGCCCTGGGACAGGCTATAGCAATCAGCCCCAGCATTTT.